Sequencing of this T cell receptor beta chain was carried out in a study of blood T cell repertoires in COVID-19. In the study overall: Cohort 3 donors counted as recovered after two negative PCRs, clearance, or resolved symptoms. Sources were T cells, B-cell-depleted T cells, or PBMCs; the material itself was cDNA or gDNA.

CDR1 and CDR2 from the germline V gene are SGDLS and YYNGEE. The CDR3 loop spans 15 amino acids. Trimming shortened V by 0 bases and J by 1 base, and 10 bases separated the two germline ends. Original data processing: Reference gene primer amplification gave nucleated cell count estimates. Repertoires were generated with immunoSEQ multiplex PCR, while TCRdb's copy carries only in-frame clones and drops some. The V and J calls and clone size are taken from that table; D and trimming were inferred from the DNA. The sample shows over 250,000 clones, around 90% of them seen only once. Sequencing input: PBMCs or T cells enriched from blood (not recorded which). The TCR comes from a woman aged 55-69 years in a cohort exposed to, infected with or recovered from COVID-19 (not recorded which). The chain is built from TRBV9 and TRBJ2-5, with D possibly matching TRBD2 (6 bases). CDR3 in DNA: TGTGCCAGCAGCGTAGTACGGGGGACCCAAGAGACCCAGTACTTC. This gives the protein CASSVVRGTQETQYF.